Reported below is one TCR beta chain. The CDR3 runs 15 residues. Unmatched junction bases numbered 10, after V lost 6 bases and J lost 6 bases. Germline V gene data show CDR1 as SNHLY and CDR2 as FYNNEI. The investigators amplified TCR beta CDR3 regions from RNA transcripts. Using the HTBI primer set, a first-round RT-PCR was run on the TCR CDR3. TCRdb passed the multiplex PCR reads through MiXCR, listing each CDR3 protein once. The sample has 650,000 to 800,000 distinct CDR3 sequences; 45% are singletons. This record belongs to a study of T cells in Graves' hyperthyroidism and ophthalmopathy. This TCR derives from an adult man with Graves' disease, either hyperthyroidism or ophthalmopathy (not recorded which). Sequenced material: peripheral blood or thyroid tissue (not recorded which). The chain couples TRBV2 to TRBJ1-5, with 8 bases identical to TRBD1. CDR3 sequence reads: CASSPYRGMGQPQHF. CDR3 nucleotide sequence: TGTGCCAGCAGCCCCTACAGGGGGATGGGTCAGCCCCAGCATTTT.